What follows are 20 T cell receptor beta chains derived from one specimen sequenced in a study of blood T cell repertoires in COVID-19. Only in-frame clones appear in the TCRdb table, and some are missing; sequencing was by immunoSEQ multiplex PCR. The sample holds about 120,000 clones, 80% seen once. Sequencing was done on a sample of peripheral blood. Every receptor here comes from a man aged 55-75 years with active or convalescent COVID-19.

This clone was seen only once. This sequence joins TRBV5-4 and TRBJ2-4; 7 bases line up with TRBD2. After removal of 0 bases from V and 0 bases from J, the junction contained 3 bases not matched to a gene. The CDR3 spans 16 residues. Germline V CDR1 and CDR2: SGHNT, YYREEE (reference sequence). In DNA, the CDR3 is TGTGCCAGCAGCTTGGAGTTAGCGGGAGCCAAAAACATTCAGTACTTC. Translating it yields CASSLELAGAKNIQYF.

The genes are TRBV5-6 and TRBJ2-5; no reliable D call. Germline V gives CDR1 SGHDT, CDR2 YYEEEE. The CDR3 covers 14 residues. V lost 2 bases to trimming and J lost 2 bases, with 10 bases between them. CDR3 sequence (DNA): TGTGCCAGCAGCTTCAAGTATACTCAAGAGACCCAGTACTTC. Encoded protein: CASSFKYTQETQYF.

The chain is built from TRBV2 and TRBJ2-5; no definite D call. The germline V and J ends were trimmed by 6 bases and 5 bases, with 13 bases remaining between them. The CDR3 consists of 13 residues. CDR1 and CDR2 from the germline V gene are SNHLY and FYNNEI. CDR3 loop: CASSGTYGETQYF. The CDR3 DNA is TGTGCCAGCAGCGGAACCTACGGGGAGACCCAGTACTTC.

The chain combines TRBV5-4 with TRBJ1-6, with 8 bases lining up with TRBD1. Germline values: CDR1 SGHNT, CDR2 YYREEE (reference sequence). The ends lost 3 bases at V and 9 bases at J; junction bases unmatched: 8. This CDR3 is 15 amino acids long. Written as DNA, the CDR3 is TGTGCCAGCAGCTCTTCGACAGGGGATGCTTCACCCCTCCACTTT. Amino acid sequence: CASSSSTGDASPLHF.

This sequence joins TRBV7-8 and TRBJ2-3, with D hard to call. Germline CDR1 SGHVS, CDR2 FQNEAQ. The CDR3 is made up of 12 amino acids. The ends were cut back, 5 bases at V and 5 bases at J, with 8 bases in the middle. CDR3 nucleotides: TGTGCCAGCAGCCCGCTCGGAGATACGCAGTATTTT. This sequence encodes CASSPLGDTQYF.

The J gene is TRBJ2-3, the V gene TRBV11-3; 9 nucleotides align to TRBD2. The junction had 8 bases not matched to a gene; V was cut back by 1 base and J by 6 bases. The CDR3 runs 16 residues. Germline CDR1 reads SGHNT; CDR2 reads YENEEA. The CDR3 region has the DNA TGTGCCAGCAGCTTAGGGGTAGCGGGAGCGGATGATACGCAGTATTTT. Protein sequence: CASSLGVAGADDTQYF.

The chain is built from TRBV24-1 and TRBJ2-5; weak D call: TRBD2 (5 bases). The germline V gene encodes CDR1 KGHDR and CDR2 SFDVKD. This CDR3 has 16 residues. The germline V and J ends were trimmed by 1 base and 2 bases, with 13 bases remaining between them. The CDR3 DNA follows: TGTGCCACCAGTGATTTTAAGGGAGATGGGCAAGAGACCCAGTACTTC. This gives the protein CATSDFKGDGQETQYF.

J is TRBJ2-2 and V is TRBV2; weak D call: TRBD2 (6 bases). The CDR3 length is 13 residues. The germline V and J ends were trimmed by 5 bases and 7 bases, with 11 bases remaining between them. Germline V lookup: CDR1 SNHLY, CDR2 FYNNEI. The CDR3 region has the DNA TGTGCCAGCAGTTCGGAGCGGGTCGGGGAGCTGTTTTTT. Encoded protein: CASSSERVGELFF.

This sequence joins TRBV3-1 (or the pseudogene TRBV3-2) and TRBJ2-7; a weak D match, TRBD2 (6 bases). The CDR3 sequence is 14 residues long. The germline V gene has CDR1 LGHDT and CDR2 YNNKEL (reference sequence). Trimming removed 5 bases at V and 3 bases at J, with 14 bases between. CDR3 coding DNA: TGTGCCAGCAGCTTGCGGGGCCAAGGCTACGAGCAGTACTTC. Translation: CASSLRGQGYEQYF.

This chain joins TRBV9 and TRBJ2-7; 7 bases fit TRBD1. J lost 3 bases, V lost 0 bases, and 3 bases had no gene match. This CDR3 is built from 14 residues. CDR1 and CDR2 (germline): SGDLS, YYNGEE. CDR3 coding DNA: TGTGCCAGCAGCGTAGGGACAGGCGACTACGAGCAGTACTTC. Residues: CASSVGTGDYEQYF. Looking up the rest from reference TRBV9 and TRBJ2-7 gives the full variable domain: DSGVTQTPKHLITATGQRVTLRCSPRSGDLSVYWYQQSLDQGLQFLIQYYNGEERAKGNILERFSAQQFPDLHSELNLSSLELGDSALYFCASSVGTGDYEQYFGPGTRLTVT.

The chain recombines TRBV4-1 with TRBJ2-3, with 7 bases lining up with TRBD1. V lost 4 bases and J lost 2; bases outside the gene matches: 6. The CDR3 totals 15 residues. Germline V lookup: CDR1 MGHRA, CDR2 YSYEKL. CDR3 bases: TGCGCCAGCAGCCTAACAGGGGCCCCCACAGATACGCAGTATTTT. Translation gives CASSLTGAPTDTQYF.

The CDR3 DNA reads as TGTGCCATCACTCCAGGAGCGGTGGTTCTGGAGCAGTACTTC. Protein sequence: CAITPGAVVLEQYF. This chain links TRBV10-3 with TRBJ2-7; the D gene is possibly TRBD2 (5 bases). The CDR3 runs 14 residues. Deletions cut 7 bases from V and 7 bases from J, with 20 bases between. In germline, CDR1 is ENHRY, CDR2 SYGVKD.

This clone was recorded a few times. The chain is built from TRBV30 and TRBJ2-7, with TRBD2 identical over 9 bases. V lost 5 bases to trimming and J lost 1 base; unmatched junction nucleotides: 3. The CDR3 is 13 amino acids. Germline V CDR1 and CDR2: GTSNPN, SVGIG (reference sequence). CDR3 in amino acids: CAWRTSESYEQYF. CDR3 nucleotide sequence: TGTGCCTGGCGGACTAGCGAATCCTACGAGCAGTACTTC.

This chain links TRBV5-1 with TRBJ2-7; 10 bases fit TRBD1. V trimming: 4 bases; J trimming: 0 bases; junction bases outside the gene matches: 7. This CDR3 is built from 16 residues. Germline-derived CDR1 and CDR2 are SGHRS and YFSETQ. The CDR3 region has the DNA TGCGCCAGCAGCCTCCTCGGACAGGGGGTCTCCTACGAGCAGTACTTC. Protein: CASSLLGQGVSYEQYF.

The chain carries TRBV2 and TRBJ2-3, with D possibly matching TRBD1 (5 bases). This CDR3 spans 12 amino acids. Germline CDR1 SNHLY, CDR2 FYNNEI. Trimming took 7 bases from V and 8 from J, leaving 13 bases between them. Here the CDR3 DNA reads TGTGCCAGCAACTTCAGGGCAGGTACGCAGTATTTT. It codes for CASNFRAGTQYF.

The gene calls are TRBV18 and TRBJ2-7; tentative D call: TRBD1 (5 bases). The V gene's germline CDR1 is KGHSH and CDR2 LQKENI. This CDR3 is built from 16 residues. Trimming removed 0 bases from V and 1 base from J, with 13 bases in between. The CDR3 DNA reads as TGTGCCAGCTCACCACCCCAGGGAAGAAGATCCTACGAGCAGTACTTC. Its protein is CASSPPQGRRSYEQYF.

CDR3: CASSSRGNQPQHF. In nucleotides, the CDR3 is TGTGCCAGCAGTAGCAGGGGAAATCAGCCCCAGCATTTT. J is TRBJ1-5 and V is TRBV6-5, with D tentatively TRBD1 (6 bases). CDR1 MNHEY and CDR2 SVGAGI come from the germline V gene. With 5 bases removed from V and 4 bases from J, the gap between germline ends came to 9 bases. The CDR3 covers 13 residues.

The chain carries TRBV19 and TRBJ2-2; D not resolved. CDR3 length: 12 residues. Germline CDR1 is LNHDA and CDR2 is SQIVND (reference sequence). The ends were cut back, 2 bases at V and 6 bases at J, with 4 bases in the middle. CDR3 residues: CASSILPGELFF. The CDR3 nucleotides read TGTGCCAGTAGTATACTCCCCGGGGAGCTGTTTTTT.

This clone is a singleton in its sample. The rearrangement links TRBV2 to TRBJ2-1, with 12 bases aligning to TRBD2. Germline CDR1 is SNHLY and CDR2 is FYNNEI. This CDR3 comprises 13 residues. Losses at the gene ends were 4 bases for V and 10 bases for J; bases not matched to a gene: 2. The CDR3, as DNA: TGTGCCAGCAGTGTCGGACTAGCGGGAGAGCAGTTCTTC. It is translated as CASSVGLAGEQFF.

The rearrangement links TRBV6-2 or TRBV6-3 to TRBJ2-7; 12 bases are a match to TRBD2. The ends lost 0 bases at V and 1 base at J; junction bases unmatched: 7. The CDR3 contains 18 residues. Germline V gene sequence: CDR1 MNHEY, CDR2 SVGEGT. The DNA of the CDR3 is TGTGCCAGCAGTTACTCCTGGACTAGCGGGGTCAGATCCTACGAGCAGTACTTC. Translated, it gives CASSYSWTSGVRSYEQYF.